This passage covers 3 T cell receptor beta chains from one sample sequenced in a study of OX40 agonist ivuxolimab in advanced cancers. Repertoires were generated with immunoSEQ multiplex PCR, while TCRdb's copy carries only in-frame clones and drops some. Seen here are about 98,000 clones, more than 85% observed once, and the top ten hold about 0.27%. The sequenced sample was CD4+ or CD8+ T cells sorted from blood, obtained in a trial of the OX40 agonist ivuxolimab. The source is an adult with an advanced solid tumor such as melanoma, head and neck, liver or kidney cancer.

The CDR3 spells CASSEAQETQYF. Here the CDR3 DNA reads TGTGCCAGCAGTGAAGCGCAGGAGACCCAGTACTTC. The chain links TRBV2 to TRBJ2-5; unclear D gene. CDR3 length equals 12 residues. Germline V lookup: CDR1 SNHLY, CDR2 FYNNEI. The V end lost 0 bases, the J end lost 5 bases, and 4 bases lay between the germline ends.

The chain carries TRBV10-3 and TRBJ2-1, with unresolved D. The CDR3 has 12 amino acids. Between the trimmed V and J ends, which lost 2 bases and 15 bases, there was a span of 14 bases. Germline loops: CDR1 ENHRY, CDR2 SYGVKD. The CDR3 sequence: CAISETDWVRFF. CDR3 nucleotides: TGTGCCATCAGTGAGACGGATTGGGTTCGGTTCTTC.

CDR3: CASSVGTASGEKLFF. The CDR3 bases are TGTGCCAGCAGCGTAGGTACCGCCTCGGGTGAAAAACTGTTTTTT. The chain has TRBV9 and TRBJ1-4; no clear D. With 0 bases removed from V and 7 bases from J, the gap between germline ends came to 13 bases. Germline assignment: CDR1 SGDLS and CDR2 YYNGEE. The CDR3 is made up of 15 amino acids.